This T cell receptor beta chain appears in the sequencing data of a study of T cells in Graves' hyperthyroidism and ophthalmopathy. RNA transcripts provided the source from which TCR beta CDR3 regions were amplified. First-round RT-PCR of the TCR CDR3 relied on the HTBI primer set. TCRdb itself ran the multiplex PCR reads through MiXCR, one entry per CDR3 protein. Of some 500,000 distinct CDR3 sequences in the sample, 15% to 20% were seen once. The CDR3 has 13 amino acids. Trimming pared 1 base from V and 6 bases from J, leaving 9 bases between. The germline CDR1 and CDR2 sequences are SGHKS and YYEKEE (reference sequence).

The sequenced material came from blood. The sequence derives from a woman in her twenties or thirties with Graves' ophthalmopathy. The chain has TRBV5-5 and TRBJ2-3; D is uncertain. The CDR3 spells CASSLNPSDTQYF. CDR3 nucleotides: TGTGCCAGCAGCTTGAACCCCTCCGATACGCAGTATTTT.